The rows below give T cell receptor beta chains drawn from one sample of a study of graft-versus-host responses after intestinal transplantation. Assay used: immunoSEQ multiplex PCR; TCRdb lists only in-frame clones, some missing. The table includes nearly 100,000 clones, roughly 90% detected once. The material was PBMCs, obtained 453 days after intestinal transplant. Receptors originate from a human patient who received an intestinal transplant, so some T cells may come from the graft donor. Each CDR3 is given with its conserved first and last residue. D genes are given only for firm matches. Expanded clones are given a class, and other clones once, few, many or no size at all.

clone size: -; D gene: TRBD2; J gene: TRBJ2-5; V gene: TRBV5-4; CDR3 protein: CASSSLTSGQETQYF; CDR3 DNA: TGTGCCAGCAGCTCCCTCACTAGCGGGCAAGAGACCCAGTACTTC
clone size: -; D gene: -; J gene: TRBJ1-2; V gene: TRBV4-2; CDR3 protein: CASSQDRAGKDYGYTF; CDR3 DNA: TGTGCCAGCAGCCAAGATCGGGCAGGGAAGGACTATGGCTACACCTTC
clone size: -; D gene: -; J gene: TRBJ2-7; V gene: TRBV6-4; CDR3 protein: CASSDSICEQYF; CDR3 DNA: TGTGCCAGCAGTGACTCAATCTGCGAGCAGTACTTC
clone size: -; D gene: -; J gene: TRBJ2-6; V gene: TRBV7-9; CDR3 protein: CASSPRQDPANVLTF; CDR3 DNA: TGTGCCAGCAGCCCGCGACAGGATCCCGCAAACGTCCTGACTTTC
clone size: -; D gene: TRBD1; J gene: TRBJ1-5; V gene: TRBV10-3; CDR3 protein: CAIGQGDNQPQHF; CDR3 DNA: TGTGCCATAGGACAGGGCGATAATCAGCCCCAGCATTTT
clone size: -; D gene: -; J gene: TRBJ2-7; V gene: TRBV4-1; CDR3 protein: CASSPRTDPYEQYF; CDR3 DNA: TGCGCCAGCAGCCCCCGGACAGATCCCTACGAGCAGTACTTC
clone size: once; D gene: TRBD2; J gene: TRBJ2-1; V gene: TRBV7-6; CDR3 protein: CASSTSSGGAYNEQFF; CDR3 DNA: TGTGCCAGCAGTACATCTAGCGGGGGCGCCTACAATGAGCAGTTCTTC
clone size: -; D gene: -; J gene: TRBJ1-1; V gene: TRBV9; CDR3 protein: CASSPAGVTEAFF; CDR3 DNA: TGTGCCAGCAGCCCCGCTGGGGTTACTGAAGCTTTCTTT
clone size: -; D gene: TRBD1; J gene: TRBJ1-2; V gene: TRBV2; CDR3 protein: CASSDLTGGIYGYTF; CDR3 DNA: TGTGCCAGCAGTGATTTGACAGGGGGTATCTATGGCTACACCTTC
clone size: -; D gene: -; J gene: TRBJ1-5; V gene: TRBV19; CDR3 protein: CASSIDRGRGNQPQHF; CDR3 DNA: TGTGCCAGTAGTATAGATCGGGGTCGTGGCAATCAGCCCCAGCATTTT
clone size: -; D gene: -; J gene: TRBJ2-3; V gene: TRBV7-2; CDR3 protein: CASSLVRRLGGADTQYF; CDR3 DNA: TGTGCCAGCAGCTTAGTTAGGCGGTTAGGGGGGGCAGATACGCAGTATTTT
clone size: few; D gene: -; J gene: TRBJ1-1; V gene: TRBV10-3; CDR3 protein: CAISESGGNTEAFF; CDR3 DNA: TGTGCCATCAGTGAGTCGGGCGGGAACACTGAAGCTTTCTTT
clone size: -; D gene: -; J gene: TRBJ2-6; V gene: TRBV11-2; CDR3 protein: CASSLQGSPGANVLTF; CDR3 DNA: TGTGCCAGCAGCTTGCAGGGTTCTCCTGGGGCCAACGTCCTGACTTTC
clone size: -; D gene: -; J gene: TRBJ2-1; V gene: TRBV9; CDR3 protein: CASSVAHGGYYNEQFF; CDR3 DNA: TGTGCCAGCAGCGTAGCTCATGGGGGTTATTACAATGAGCAGTTCTTC
clone size: -; D gene: TRBD1; J gene: TRBJ2-1; V gene: TRBV5-1; CDR3 protein: CASSLGDRPRLFFSYNEQFF; CDR3 DNA: TGCGCCAGCAGCTTGGGGGACAGGCCAAGATTATTCTTCTCCTACAATGAGCAGTTCTTC
clone size: -; D gene: -; J gene: TRBJ1-1; V gene: TRBV18; CDR3 protein: CASSRGVVTEAFF; CDR3 DNA: TGTGCCAGCTCACGAGGGGTTGTCACTGAAGCTTTCTTT
clone size: -; D gene: TRBD1; J gene: TRBJ1-6; V gene: TRBV6-6; CDR3 protein: CASSPQGQDNSPLHF; CDR3 DNA: TGTGCCAGCAGCCCCCAGGGACAGGATAATTCACCCCTCCACTTT
clone size: -; D gene: -; J gene: TRBJ2-2; V gene: TRBV4-1; CDR3 protein: CASSQEEKGIGSGELFF; CDR3 DNA: TGCGCCAGCAGCCAAGAAGAGAAGGGGATAGGATCCGGGGAGCTGTTTTTT
clone size: -; D gene: -; J gene: TRBJ2-1; V gene: TRBV25-1; CDR3 protein: CASSVMAGVVGNEQFF; CDR3 DNA: TGTGCCAGCAGTGTCATGGCAGGAGTGGTCGGCAATGAGCAGTTCTTC
clone size: -; D gene: TRBD1; J gene: TRBJ1-5; V gene: TRBV27; CDR3 protein: CASRRQGRGQPQHF; CDR3 DNA: TGTGCCAGCAGGAGACAGGGGAGGGGTCAGCCCCAGCATTTT
clone size: -; D gene: -; J gene: TRBJ2-7; V gene: TRBV10-1; CDR3 protein: CASVFGQYYEQYF; CDR3 DNA: TGCGCCAGCGTCTTTGGACAGTACTACGAGCAGTACTTC
clone size: -; D gene: -; J gene: TRBJ2-7; V gene: TRBV5-1; CDR3 protein: CASSGSSHYSSYEQYF; CDR3 DNA: TGCGCCAGCAGCGGCAGCTCTCACTATTCCTCCTACGAGCAGTACTTC
clone size: -; D gene: TRBD1; J gene: TRBJ1-1; V gene: TRBV27; CDR3 protein: CASTDRTGSNTEAFF; CDR3 DNA: TGTGCCAGCACGGACCGGACAGGCAGTAACACTGAAGCTTTCTTT
clone size: few; D gene: -; J gene: TRBJ2-1; V gene: TRBV5-1; CDR3 protein: CASSLGQATMDNEQFF; CDR3 DNA: TGCGCCAGCAGCTTGGGACAGGCTACCATGGACAATGAGCAGTTCTTC
clone size: -; D gene: TRBD1; J gene: TRBJ1-5; V gene: TRBV5-1; CDR3 protein: CASSLGTGINQPQHF; CDR3 DNA: TGCGCCAGCAGCCTGGGGACAGGGATCAATCAGCCCCAGCATTTT
clone size: once; D gene: -; J gene: TRBJ2-4; V gene: TRBV5-6; CDR3 protein: CASSLESTIAKNIQYF; CDR3 DNA: TGTGCCAGCAGCTTGGAGTCTACTATAGCCAAAAACATTCAGTACTTC
clone size: -; D gene: -; J gene: TRBJ1-1; V gene: TRBV5-1; CDR3 protein: CASSLEGRKGTEAFF; CDR3 DNA: TGCGCCAGCAGCTTGGAGGGCAGAAAGGGAACTGAAGCTTTCTTT
clone size: -; D gene: -; J gene: TRBJ1-1; V gene: TRBV27; CDR3 protein: CASSLRENTEAFF; CDR3 DNA: TGTGCCAGCAGTTTACGGGAGAACACTGAAGCTTTCTTT
clone size: -; D gene: -; J gene: TRBJ2-3; V gene: TRBV15; CDR3 protein: CATSTVRRPDTQYF; CDR3 DNA: TGTGCCACCAGCACAGTACGACGGCCAGATACGCAGTATTTT
clone size: -; D gene: -; J gene: TRBJ2-7; V gene: TRBV25-1; CDR3 protein: CASSDSEVSYEQYF; CDR3 DNA: TGTGCCAGCAGTGACTCAGAGGTCTCCTACGAGCAGTACTTC
clone size: -; D gene: -; J gene: TRBJ1-1; V gene: TRBV9; CDR3 protein: CASSVDGNTEAFF; CDR3 DNA: TGTGCCAGCAGCGTAGATGGAAACACTGAAGCTTTCTTT
clone size: -; D gene: TRBD1; J gene: TRBJ2-5; V gene: TRBV15; CDR3 protein: CATSRGGQGALTQYF; CDR3 DNA: TGTGCCACCAGCAGGGGGGGACAGGGGGCTTTGACCCAGTACTTC
clone size: -; D gene: -; J gene: TRBJ1-1; V gene: TRBV9; CDR3 protein: CASSVVGHMNTEAFF; CDR3 DNA: TGTGCCAGCAGCGTAGTCGGCCACATGAACACTGAAGCTTTCTTT
clone size: -; D gene: TRBD2; J gene: TRBJ2-1; V gene: TRBV18; CDR3 protein: CASSPRGGNNEQFF; CDR3 DNA: TGTGCCAGCTCACCCCGGGGGGGGAACAATGAGCAGTTCTTC
clone size: once; D gene: -; J gene: TRBJ1-1; V gene: TRBV10-3; CDR3 protein: CAISERAGPGTEAFF; CDR3 DNA: TGTGCCATCAGTGAGCGAGCCGGGCCCGGCACTGAAGCTTTCTTT
clone size: -; D gene: -; J gene: TRBJ1-2; V gene: TRBV13; CDR3 protein: CASSRWDIQGSHGYTF; CDR3 DNA: TGTGCCAGCAGCCGATGGGATATCCAGGGGAGTCATGGCTACACCTTC
clone size: -; D gene: -; J gene: TRBJ1-1; V gene: TRBV7-2; CDR3 protein: CASSFISPAAFF; CDR3 DNA: TGTGCCAGCAGCTTTATATCCCCAGCGGCTTTCTTT
clone size: -; D gene: -; J gene: TRBJ2-7; V gene: TRBV7-3; CDR3 protein: CASSFFPGDTYEQYF; CDR3 DNA: TGTGCCAGCAGCTTCTTTCCTGGGGACACCTACGAGCAGTACTTC
clone size: -; D gene: TRBD2; J gene: TRBJ2-7; V gene: TRBV9; CDR3 protein: CASSPLGSGVYEQYF; CDR3 DNA: TGTGCCAGCAGCCCGTTGGGTAGCGGGGTCTACGAGCAGTACTTC
clone size: -; D gene: TRBD1; J gene: TRBJ2-3; V gene: TRBV6-5; CDR3 protein: CASSRDRPTDTQYF; CDR3 DNA: TGTGCCAGCAGTAGGGACAGGCCCACAGATACGCAGTATTTT
clone size: -; D gene: -; J gene: TRBJ2-3; V gene: TRBV5-1; CDR3 protein: CASRAGGTDTQYF; CDR3 DNA: TGCGCCAGCAGGGCAGGGGGCACAGATACGCAGTATTTT
clone size: -; D gene: -; J gene: TRBJ1-1; V gene: TRBV2; CDR3 protein: CASSLLIAGGTEAFF; CDR3 DNA: TGTGCCAGCTCTTTGTTAATCGCGGGTGGCACTGAAGCTTTCTTT
clone size: -; D gene: -; J gene: TRBJ2-7; V gene: TRBV25-1; CDR3 protein: CASSLGSLNYEQYF; CDR3 DNA: TGTGCCAGCAGCTTAGGCAGCCTAAACTACGAGCAGTACTTC
clone size: -; D gene: -; J gene: TRBJ2-7; V gene: TRBV5-1; CDR3 protein: CASGQLEGNSYEQYF; CDR3 DNA: TGCGCCAGCGGGCAGCTCGAAGGGAACTCCTACGAGCAGTACTTC
clone size: few; D gene: -; J gene: TRBJ1-5; V gene: TRBV7-6; CDR3 protein: CASSLAPSQPQHF; CDR3 DNA: TGTGCCAGCAGCTTAGCGCCGTCTCAGCCCCAGCATTTT
clone size: -; D gene: TRBD2; J gene: TRBJ2-2; V gene: TRBV7-6; CDR3 protein: CASSLGRGVTGELFF; CDR3 DNA: TGTGCCAGCAGCTTAGGACGGGGGGTCACCGGGGAGCTGTTTTTT
clone size: -; D gene: -; J gene: TRBJ2-2; V gene: TRBV9; CDR3 protein: CASSVGGANTGELFF; CDR3 DNA: TGTGCCAGCAGCGTAGGTGGTGCGAACACCGGGGAGCTGTTTTTT
clone size: -; D gene: -; J gene: TRBJ1-1; V gene: TRBV20-1; CDR3 protein: CSARWRDEAFF; CDR3 DNA: TGCAGTGCTAGGTGGCGGGATGAAGCTTTCTTT
clone size: -; D gene: -; J gene: TRBJ2-7; V gene: TRBV27; CDR3 protein: CASSFQDSIYEQYF; CDR3 DNA: TGTGCCAGCAGTTTCCAGGACAGTATCTACGAGCAGTACTTC